This T cell receptor (beta chain) was sequenced in a study of T cells in Graves' hyperthyroidism and ophthalmopathy (dated by TCRdb to 2018 to 2020). Some background on the complete study: Peripheral blood samples were taken at initial diagnosis, before any treatment was given. The 100 or so discovery patients were randomly split 7:3 into training and test sets. Following sampling, methimazole starting at 30 mg daily was given to hyperthyroidism patients, and high-dose intravenous methylprednisolone was given to ophthalmopathy patients. Whether ophthalmopathy could be predicted prospectively was tested in an independent validation cohort made up of 18 hyperthyroidism patients plus 17 patients who later progressed to ophthalmopathy. Thyroid tissue and blood T-cell repertoires from about six Graves' hyperthyroidism patients were also compared in the study. A discovery cohort of about a hundred patients, about 40 with Graves' ophthalmopathy and about 58 with stable Graves' hyperthyroidism, was used to find distinguishing TCR V-J signatures. TCR Vbeta CDR3 sequencing of some 140 peripheral blood samples (approximately 44 ophthalmopathy, under 80 hyperthyroidism and roughly 17 progressor patients) is reported in the paper. Broader findings and caveats from the paper: In validation, the model predicted progression to ophthalmopathy with approximately 69% sensitivity and 72% to 85% specificity, a median of roughly seven months before onset. Most expanded thyroid clonotypes (frequency above 0.001) were also detected in blood, a finding suggesting that blood repertoires may reflect thyroid immune responses. Sample size was not statistically predetermined, and investigators were not blinded to group allocation. Ophthalmopathy was separated from stable hyperthyroidism by a 13 V-J signature model, with roughly 88% sensitivity and around 81% specificity obtained in cross-validation and 80%/75% obtained in testing.

Stable Graves' hyperthyroidism was defined as the absence of progression to ophthalmopathy over 18 months of follow-up. The hyperthyroidism patients were between 18 and 65 years old and newly diagnosed, with a disease duration of less than 2 months. Patients with uncontrolled infections, other autoimmune diseases, pregnancy or lactation were excluded. Diagnoses relied on clinical symptoms, serum thyroxine and TRAb, thyroid ultrasound and orbital computed tomography. PBMCs were separated from 10 ml of fresh peripheral blood using Ficoll-Paque density gradient centrifugation. Total RNA was extracted with Trizol reagent, and quality was checked on an Agilent 2100 Bioanalyzer. At least ten counts were recorded for this clonotype. Its antigen is not yet known. No qualities accompany the bases; no much larger clone lies one base away. Unmatched junction bases come to 12, with V trimmed by 1 base and J by 5 bases. The germline V gene sets CDR1 to SGHNT and CDR2 to YENEEA. Reading from cysteine to phenylalanine, the CDR3 counts 18 amino acids. The only DNA kept is the CDR3, 54 bases in frame from the first base.

TCR beta CDR3 regions were amplified from RNA transcripts. The first round of RT-PCR for the TCR CDR3 was performed with the HTBI primer set and the Qiagen OneStep RT-PCR kit. A second multiplex PCR round built the libraries, followed by size selection and purification. Sequencing of the libraries was done on an Illumina HiSeq2000 using paired-end 100 bp reads. The authors processed their data as follows. SOAPnuke was used to process the raw data, removing reads that contained adapters or uncalled bases, had a mean Phred below 15, or lacked an exact match to the constant primer or identifier. COPE v1.2.5 was used to merge the high-quality paired reads, and each unique nucleotide sequence was defined as a clonotype. MiTCR v1.1 was used to align the clonotypes against IMGT TRBV, TRBD and TRBJ reference segments. The analysis included only V-J combinations with a frequency above 0.0001, which together covered approximately 99% of the repertoires. A TCS score was defined as the ratio between F50 (clonal expansion) and ExV (chaos), using BLOSUM62-based TCRdist between CDR3 peptides within each V-J. Welch's t-statistics and random forest reduced 450 to 600 V-J features to 10 to 15, which were used in a naive Bayes classifier (R e1071). The public reads were reanalyzed by TCRdb: fastp trimming at Q25, MiXCR alignment, in-frame beta chains only. One record per CDR3 amino acid sequence lists the most common genes and DNA. The authors' filters were not applied to this entry. Here the sample has hundreds of thousands of distinct CDR3 sequences; approximately 13% occur a single time. 9.2% of the sample rests with the top ten.

This receptor was identified in a woman in her late teens or twenties with Graves' hyperthyroidism. Sequencing was carried out using blood. The chain employs TRBV11-3 and TRBJ2-1; 9 bases in between match TRBD1. The nucleotide sequence is given as TGTGCCAGCAGCTTAGGGGAGACCGGGACAGGGAGCAACAATGAGCAGTTCTTC. This encodes CASSLGETGTGSNNEQFF.